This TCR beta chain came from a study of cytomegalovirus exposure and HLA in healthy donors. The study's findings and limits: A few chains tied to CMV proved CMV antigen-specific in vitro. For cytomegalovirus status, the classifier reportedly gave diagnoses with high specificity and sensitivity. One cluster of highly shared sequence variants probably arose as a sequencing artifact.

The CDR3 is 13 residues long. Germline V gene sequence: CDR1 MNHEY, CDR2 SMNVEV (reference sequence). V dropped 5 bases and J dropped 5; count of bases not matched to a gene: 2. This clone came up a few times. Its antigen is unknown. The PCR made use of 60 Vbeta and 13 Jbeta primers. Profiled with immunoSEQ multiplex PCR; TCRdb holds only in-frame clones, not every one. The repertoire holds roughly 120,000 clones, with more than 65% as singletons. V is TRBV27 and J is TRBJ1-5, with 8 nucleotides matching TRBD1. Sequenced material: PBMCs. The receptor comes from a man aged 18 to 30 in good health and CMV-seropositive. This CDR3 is CASSVQGDQPQHF. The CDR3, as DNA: TGTGCCAGCAGTGTACAGGGGGATCAGCCCCAGCATTTT.